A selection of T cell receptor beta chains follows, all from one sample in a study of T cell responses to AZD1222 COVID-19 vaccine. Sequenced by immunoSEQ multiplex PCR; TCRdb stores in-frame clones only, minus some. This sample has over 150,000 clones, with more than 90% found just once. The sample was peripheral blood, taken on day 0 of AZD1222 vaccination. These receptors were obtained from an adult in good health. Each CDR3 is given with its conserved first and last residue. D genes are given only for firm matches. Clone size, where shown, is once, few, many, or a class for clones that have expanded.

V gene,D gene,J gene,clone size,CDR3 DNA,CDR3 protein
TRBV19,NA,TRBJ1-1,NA,TGTGCCAGTACTAGTTTCCGGACTGAAGCTTTCTTT,CASTSFRTEAFF
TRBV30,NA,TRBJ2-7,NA,TGTGCCTGGAGTGAAACAGGGAGGGTCCCCTACTTC,CAWSETGRVPYF
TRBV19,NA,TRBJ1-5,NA,TGTGCCAGTACCCCCTCGCGTTGGGGGGGCCGTTCCACACCTAATCAGCCCCAGCATTTT,CASTPSRWGGRSTPNQPQHF
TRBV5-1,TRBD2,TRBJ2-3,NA,TGCGCCAGCAGCTGGGGGCTAGGGACTAGCGGGCCCTGGGACCGCGGCACAGATACGCAGTATTTT,CASSWGLGTSGPWDRGTDTQYF
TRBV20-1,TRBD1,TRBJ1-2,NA,TGCAGTGCTAGTGAGGGGGCAGGGGGCTACACCTTC,CSASEGAGGYTF
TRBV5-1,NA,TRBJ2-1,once,TGCGCCAGCAGCTTGGAGGCCCCGGGCAATGAGCAGTTCTTC,CASSLEAPGNEQFF
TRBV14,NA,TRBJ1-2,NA,TGTGCCAGCAGCCAAGATGCGGTGTCTAATGGCTACACCTTC,CASSQDAVSNGYTF
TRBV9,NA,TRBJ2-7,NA,TGTGCCAGCAGCGTAGAAGGGAGTTCTCCAGAGCAGTACTTC,CASSVEGSSPEQYF
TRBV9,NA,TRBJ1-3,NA,TGTGCCAGCAGCGTAGTCGACGGGCTCTCTGGAAACACCATATATTTT,CASSVVDGLSGNTIYF
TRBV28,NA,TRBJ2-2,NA,TGTGCCAGCAGCCCCGTTTCAGGGGGGGCGAAGGTGGAGCTGTTTTTT,CASSPVSGGAKVELFF
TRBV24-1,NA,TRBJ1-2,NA,TGTGCCACCAGTGACCTCACCCTGACCTATGGCTACACCTTC,CATSDLTLTYGYTF
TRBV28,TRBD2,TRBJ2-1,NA,TGTGCCAGCAGTTCTCACTCGACTAGCGGGGGGGCCTATGAGCAGTTCTTC,CASSSHSTSGGAYEQFF
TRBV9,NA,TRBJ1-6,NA,TGTGCCAGCCTGCCAAGCAGCGGGAGCGCGTCACCCCTCCACTTT,CASLPSSGSASPLHF
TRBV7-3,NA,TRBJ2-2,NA,TGTGCCAGCAGCCCCGGGACCCCCTCCGGGGAGCTGTTTTTT,CASSPGTPSGELFF
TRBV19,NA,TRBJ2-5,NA,TGTGCCAGTAGTATGGGAACGGGAGAGACCCAGTACTTC,CASSMGTGETQYF
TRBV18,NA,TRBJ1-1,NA,TGTGCCAGCTCATCACATTCGTCACAGGCCCTGAACACTGAAGCTTTCTTT,CASSSHSSQALNTEAFF
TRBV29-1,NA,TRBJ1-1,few,TGCAGCGTTGGGAATCAGGGGACTGAAGCTTTCTTT,CSVGNQGTEAFF
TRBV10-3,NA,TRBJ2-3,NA,TGTGCCTCCCTGGCCACTGATACAGATACGCAGTATTTT,CASLATDTDTQYF
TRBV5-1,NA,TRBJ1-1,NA,TGCGCCAGCAGCGGAAGGACACTGAGCACTGAAGCTTTCTTT,CASSGRTLSTEAFF
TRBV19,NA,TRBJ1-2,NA,TGTGCCAGCCGACTGACAGGCGACCCTACTAACTATGGCTACACCTTC,CASRLTGDPTNYGYTF
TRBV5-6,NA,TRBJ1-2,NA,TGTGCCAGCAGCTTGTGGGGCGCTCGGGGCTATGGCTACACCTTC,CASSLWGARGYGYTF
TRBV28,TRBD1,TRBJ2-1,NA,TGTGCCAGCAGCCATCAGGGGGCCGGGGAGCAGTTCTTC,CASSHQGAGEQFF
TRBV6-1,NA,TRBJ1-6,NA,TGTGCCAGCAGTGGAAGGGCCCTGAATTCACCCCTCCACTTT,CASSGRALNSPLHF
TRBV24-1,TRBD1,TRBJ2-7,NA,TGTGCCACCAGTGATCCTAGGGGGACAGGGACCGAGCAGTACTTC,CATSDPRGTGTEQYF
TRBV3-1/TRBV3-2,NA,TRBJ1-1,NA,TGTGCCAGCAGCCAAGGTCAGGGTGGGACTGAAGCTTTCTTT,CASSQGQGGTEAFF
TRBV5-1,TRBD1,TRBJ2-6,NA,TGCGCCAGCAGCTGGAGACAGGGCTCCTCTGGGGCCAACGTCCTGACTTTC,CASSWRQGSSGANVLTF
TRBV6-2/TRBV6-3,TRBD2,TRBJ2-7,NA,TGTGCCAGCAGCACAGGGCGGGAGGGTAGGGAGCAGTACTTC,CASSTGREGREQYF
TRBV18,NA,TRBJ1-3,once,TGTGCCAGCTCATCAAACAGCGATCCTCGCTCTGGAAACACCATATATTTT,CASSSNSDPRSGNTIYF
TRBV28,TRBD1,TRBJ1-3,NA,TGTGCCAGCAGCCCGAGCCCGGGGCAGGGGGACGGAAACACCATATATTTT,CASSPSPGQGDGNTIYF
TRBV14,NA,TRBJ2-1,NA,TGTGCCAGCAGCCAAGGTTTTGGGAGAACTAGCTCCTACAATGAGCAGTTCTTC,CASSQGFGRTSSYNEQFF
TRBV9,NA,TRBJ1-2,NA,TGTGCCAGCAGCGTAGATGGGCAGGACTATGGCTACACCTTC,CASSVDGQDYGYTF
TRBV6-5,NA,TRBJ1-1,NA,TGTGCCACCTTAGTCGGGGTGAACACTGAAGCTTTCTTT,CATLVGVNTEAFF
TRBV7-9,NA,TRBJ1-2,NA,TGTGCCAGCAGTGCGGGGACCTATGGCTACACCTTC,CASSAGTYGYTF
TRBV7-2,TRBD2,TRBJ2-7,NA,TGTGCCAGCAGCTTAGTAGGGCTAGCGGGAGGGTACGAGCAGTACTTC,CASSLVGLAGGYEQYF
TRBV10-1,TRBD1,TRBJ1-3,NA,TGCGCCAGCCCATGTGACAGGGTGGGAAACACCATATATTTT,CASPCDRVGNTIYF
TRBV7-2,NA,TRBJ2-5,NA,TGTGCCAGCAGCTTAGACAGAGAGACCCAGTACTTC,CASSLDRETQYF
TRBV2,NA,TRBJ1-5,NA,TGTGCCAGCAAGCCAGGGGTGGACCAGCCCCAGCATTTT,CASKPGVDQPQHF
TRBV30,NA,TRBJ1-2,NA,TGTGCCCGGCTGGGGCGGTTCGGCTATGGCTACACCTTC,CARLGRFGYGYTF
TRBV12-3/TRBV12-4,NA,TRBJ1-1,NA,TGTGCCAGCAGTTTAGTGGGGAACACTGAAGCTTTCTTT,CASSLVGNTEAFF
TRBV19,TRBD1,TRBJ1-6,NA,TGTGCCAGTAGTATCAGCAACAGGGGGAACGGTTCACCCCTCCACTTT,CASSISNRGNGSPLHF
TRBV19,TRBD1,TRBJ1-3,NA,TGTGCCAGCAGGACAGGGGAAAATGGAAACACCATATATTTT,CASRTGENGNTIYF
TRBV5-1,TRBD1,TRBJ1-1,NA,TGCGCCAGCAGCCCGGGGGTGGACAGGGATTACCCTGAAGCTTTCTTT,CASSPGVDRDYPEAFF
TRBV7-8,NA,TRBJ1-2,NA,TGTGCCAGCAGCCTCACTTGGAGCCCTAGGGGCTACACCTTC,CASSLTWSPRGYTF
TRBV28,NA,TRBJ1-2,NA,TGTGCCAGCAGTTTATATCAGGGGCTGGGCGAGAGGGGCTACACCTTC,CASSLYQGLGERGYTF
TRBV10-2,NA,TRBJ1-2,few,TGCGCCAGCAGTGAAATAGCGAGTGGTGGCTACACCTTC,CASSEIASGGYTF
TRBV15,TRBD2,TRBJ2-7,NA,TGTGCCACCAGCAGAGGGGGTAGCGGGGGAGGTAGCTCCTACGAGCAGTACTTC,CATSRGGSGGGSSYEQYF
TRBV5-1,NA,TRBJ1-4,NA,TGCGCCAGCAGCCCCGGGGGTTACACTAATGAAAAACTGTTTTTT,CASSPGGYTNEKLFF